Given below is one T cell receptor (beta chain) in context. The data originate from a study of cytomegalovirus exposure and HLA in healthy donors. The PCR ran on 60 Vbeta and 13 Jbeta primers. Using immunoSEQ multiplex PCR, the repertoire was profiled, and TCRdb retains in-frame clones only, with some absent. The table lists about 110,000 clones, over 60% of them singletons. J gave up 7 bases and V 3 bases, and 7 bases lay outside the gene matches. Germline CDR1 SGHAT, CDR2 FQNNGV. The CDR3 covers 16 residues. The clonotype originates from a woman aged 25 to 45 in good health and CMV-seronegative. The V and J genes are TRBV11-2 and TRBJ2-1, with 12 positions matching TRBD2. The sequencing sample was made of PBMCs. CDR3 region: CASSFLTSGSMNEQFF. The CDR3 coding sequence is TGTGCCAGCAGCTTCCTGACTAGCGGGAGTATGAATGAGCAGTTCTTC.